The 29 T cell receptor beta chains below were found in one sample sequenced in a study of blood T cells in healthy people across ages. A J-beta primer mix and a sample-barcoded 5' primer were used in a second PCR of about 7 to 12 cycles. TCRdb passed the 5' RACE reads through MiXCR, listing each CDR3 protein once. The repertoire has roughly 800,000 distinct CDR3 sequences, about 25% of them found once; the top ten carry 8% to 10%. These data also formed part of another study, on T cells of mothers and their children.

Sequenced material: blood. These receptor sequences come from a boy between 10 and 17 years old in good health.

This clonotype was observed a few times. The genes are TRBV29-1 and TRBJ2-5; D ambiguous. The DNA end favors TRBJ2-7, so the J call may be wrong. Per the germline V gene, CDR1 is SQVTM and CDR2 is ANQGSEA. The CDR3 totals 13 residues. The CDR3 DNA is TGCAGCGTCCTCAGGCCAAATCGGGACGAGCAGTACTTC. Translated, it gives CSVLRPNRDEQYF.

V gene TRBV10-3 combines with J gene TRBJ2-3, with D possibly called TRBD1 or TRBD2 (5 bases each). The germline V gene encodes CDR1 ENHRY and CDR2 SYGVKD. The V end lost 6 bases, the J end lost 5 bases, and 18 bases lay between the germline ends. The CDR3 totals 15 residues. The CDR3 nucleotides are TGTGCCATCAGCCCTCGGGGACCCCCGGAAGATACGCAGTATTTT. Amino acids: CAISPRGPPEDTQYF.

This clonotype was counted a few times. CDR3 bases: TGTGCCAGCAGCTTAAGTCGTCTGGGCGTGACTTCATCTGGGGCCAACGTCCTGACTTTC. The encoded protein is CASSLSRLGVTSSGANVLTF. The V gene is TRBV7-8, the J gene TRBJ2-6, with D unclear. Trimming removed 2 bases from V and 1 base from J, with 21 bases in between. Germline V CDR1 and CDR2: SGHVS, FQNEAQ. The CDR3 is 20 residues long. The complete variable domain, with remaining parts taken from reference TRBV7-8 and TRBJ2-6, reads GAGVSQSPRYKVAKRGQDVALRCDPISGHVSLFWYQQALGQGPEFLTYFQNEAQLDKSGLPSDRFFAERPEGSVSTLKIQRTQQEDSAVYLCASSLSRLGVTSSGANVLTFGAGSRLTVL.

In the case of this clonotype: This may be a read error, as it is one base from a much larger clone. The chain couples TRBV7-6 to TRBJ1-5; no definite D call. V shed 1 base and J shed 5 bases, with 6 bases lying between them. The CDR3 runs to 13 residues. Germline CDR1 reads SGHVS; CDR2 reads FNYEAQ. CDR3 nucleotide sequence: TGTGCCAGCAGCTTAGACGGGTATCAGCCCCAGCATTTT. This codes for CASSLDGYQPQHF.

The V call is TRBV3-1, the J call TRBJ2-5, with 9 nucleotides matching TRBD1. The better agreement between TRBJ2-7 and the DNA end casts doubt on the J call. The CDR3 spans 16 residues. Germline CDR1 is LGHDT and CDR2 is YNNKEL (reference sequence). CDR3 DNA: TGTGCCAGCAGCCAAGAGTGGACAGGGGCCTCCTACGAGCAGTACTTC. Protein product: CASSQEWTGASYEQYF.

V gene TRBV7-2 combines with J gene TRBJ2-1, with D perhaps being TRBD1 or TRBD2 (6 bases each). Between the trimmed V and J ends, which lost 8 bases and 10 bases, there was a span of 30 bases. Looked up from germline, CDR1 is SGHTA and CDR2 is FQGNSA. This CDR3 spans 17 amino acids. The CDR3 region has the DNA TGTGCCAGCGTATGGTCCTCCATTTTTACAGGGAGCGGGGAGCAGTTCTTC. The encoded protein is CASVWSSIFTGSGEQFF.

This clonotype turned up a few times. CDR3 residues: CASSSQQSYGYTF. CDR3 sequence (DNA): TGTGCCAGCAGCTCGCAACAGTCCTATGGCTACACCTTC. This chain uses TRBV7-2 with TRBJ1-2; D is undetermined. The V end lost 4 bases, the J end lost 4 bases, and 10 bases lay between the germline ends. The CDR3 totals 13 residues. Germline CDR1 reads SGHTA; CDR2 reads FQGNSA.

This chain links TRBV28 with TRBJ1-5; D gene uncertain. The germline V gene encodes CDR1 MDHEN and CDR2 SYDVKM. Trimming took 4 bases from V and 1 from J, leaving 14 bases between them. This CDR3 contains 16 residues. The CDR3 DNA reads as TGTGCCAGCAGTTCCTCCGAGACATCAAGCAATCAGCCCCAGCATTTT. Its protein is CASSSSETSSNQPQHF.

The V call is TRBV27, the J call TRBJ2-7; 14 bases are shared with TRBD2. Germline V gene sequence: CDR1 MNHEY, CDR2 SMNVEV (reference sequence). With 5 bases clipped from V and 5 bases from J, the junction kept 8 bases outside the gene matches. The CDR3 consists of 16 residues. This CDR3 reads CASSQPGLAGENEQYF. CDR3 nucleotides: TGTGCCAGCAGTCAACCGGGACTAGCGGGAGAAAACGAGCAGTACTTC.

This clonotype was seen a few times. The rearrangement joins TRBV12-5 to TRBJ2-1, with 7 bases fitting TRBD1. The CDR3 is made up of 13 amino acids. Germline-derived CDR1 and CDR2 are LGHNT and FRNRAP. V lost 1 base, J lost 6 bases, and 0 bases stayed unmatched. CDR3 bases: TGTGCTAGTGGTTTGGACAGGGGCAATGAGCAGTTCTTC. This sequence encodes CASGLDRGNEQFF.

The gene calls are TRBV29-1 and TRBJ1-1; perhaps TRBD1 as D (6 bases). Germline-derived CDR1 and CDR2 are SQVTM and ANQGSEA. The CDR3 has 12 residues. V lost 6 bases to trimming and J lost 4 bases, with 12 bases between them. CDR3: CSVEAGVTEAFF. The CDR3 DNA is TGCAGCGTGGAGGCAGGGGTCACTGAAGCTTTCTTT.

About this clonotype: This sequence may be a read error, since a much larger clone differs from it by one base. This CDR3 is CASSYLYTGELFF. The CDR3 DNA sequence: TGTGCCAGCAGTTACTTGTACACCGGGGAGCTGTTTTTT. The V call is TRBV6-5, the J call TRBJ2-2; D not resolved. The CDR3 has 13 amino acids. The V gene's germline CDR1 is MNHEY and CDR2 SVGAGI. Trimming took 1 base from V and 3 from J, leaving 3 bases between them.

This clonotype was observed a handful of times. The chain carries TRBV11-2 and TRBJ2-5; the match to TRBD2 covers 8 bases. The CDR3 is 15 residues long. Trimming took 1 base from V and 2 from J; bases not matched to a gene: 3. Germline assignment: CDR1 SGHAT and CDR2 FQNNGV. CDR3 in DNA: TGTGCCAGCAGCTTAGGTTCTAGCGGGCAAGAGACCCAGTACTTC. Protein: CASSLGSSGQETQYF.

The genes are TRBV12-3 or TRBV12-4 and TRBJ2-2; D may be TRBD2 (6 bases). This CDR3 is built from 17 residues. The V gene lost 5 bases and the J gene lost 4 bases, with 20 bases spanning the gap. The DNA of the CDR3 is TGTGCCAGCAGTACATACGCAGGAGGGTTGAGCACCGGGGAGCTGTTTTTT. This gives the protein CASSTYAGGLSTGELFF.

The V and J genes are TRBV18 and TRBJ2-7, with 7 bases matching TRBD1. V lost 1 base and J lost 5; bases outside the gene matches: 8. CDR1 is KGHSH, CDR2 LQKENI, per germline. This CDR3 has 15 amino acids. As DNA, the CDR3 is TGTGCCAGCTCACCACGTGTGGGACAGCGCAACGAGCAGTACTTC. It encodes CASSPRVGQRNEQYF.

The chain has TRBV20-1 and TRBJ2-2; 8 nucleotides match TRBD1. Germline loops: CDR1 DFQATT, CDR2 SNEGSKA (reference sequence). With 0 bases clipped from V and 3 bases from J, the junction kept 6 bases outside the gene matches. The CDR3 consists of 16 residues. As DNA, the CDR3 is TGCAGTGCTAGAGATCGGCAGGGGGCCGACACCGGGGAGCTGTTTTTT. Its protein is CSARDRQGADTGELFF.

The chain couples TRBV29-1 to TRBJ1-1; unclear D gene. The CDR3 is 13 residues long. Deletions cut 4 bases from V and 6 bases from J, with 15 bases between. Germline V gives CDR1 SQVTM, CDR2 ANQGSEA. The CDR3 sequence is CSVAASTAAEAFF. The CDR3 DNA reads as TGCAGCGTTGCGGCATCTACTGCGGCTGAAGCTTTCTTT.

This clonotype has only a few counts. J is TRBJ2-7 and V is TRBV6-2 or TRBV6-3; maybe TRBD2 (6 bases). The CDR3 runs 14 residues. Trimming took off 0 bases at V and 5 bases at J, with 11 bases between the two ends. The germline V gene encodes CDR1 MNHEY and CDR2 SVGEGT. CDR3 loop: CASSYSGLLDEQYF. In DNA form, the CDR3 reads TGTGCCAGCAGTTACTCGGGACTCCTCGACGAGCAGTACTTC.

Worth noting for this clonotype: The junction and the germline gene differ at one end; a read error may be behind it. The chain links TRBV9 to TRBJ1-1; the D is unclear. Germline-derived CDR1 and CDR2 are SGDLS and YYNGEE. The CDR3 is 13 amino acids. The CDR3 region is CACSVVGENEAFF. The CDR3 DNA is TGTGCCTGCAGCGTAGTGGGTGAAAACGAAGCTTTCTTT.

V gene TRBV19 combines with J gene TRBJ1-1; no clear D. Trimming took off 4 bases at V and 14 bases at J, with 20 bases between the two ends. The length of the CDR3 is 13 residues. The germline gives CDR1 LNHDA, CDR2 SQIVND (reference sequence). CDR3 in amino acids: CASSTWAQTAVFF. The CDR3 bases are TGTGCCAGTAGTACTTGGGCCCAGACGGCGGTATTCTTT.

CDR3 amino acids: CSASGHTGNTIYF. The CDR3 bases are TGCAGTGCTAGCGGGCACACTGGAAACACCATATATTTT. V is TRBV20-1 and J is TRBJ1-3; unclear D gene. CDR1 and CDR2 (germline): DFQATT, SNEGSKA (reference sequence). Trimming removed 3 bases at V and 2 bases at J, with 8 bases between. This CDR3 region has 13 residues.

The J gene is TRBJ2-1, the V gene TRBV6-2 or TRBV6-3; the D is unclear. Germline CDR1 is MNHEY and CDR2 is SVGEGT. CDR3 length equals 12 residues. Trimming pared 3 bases from V and 8 bases from J, leaving 8 bases between. CDR3 nucleotides: TGTGCCAGCAGTTATACGGCGGATGAGCAGTTCTTC. This translates into CASSYTADEQFF.

This chain connects TRBV29-1 to TRBJ2-2; TRBD2 might be the D (5 bases). This CDR3 has 12 residues. V gave up 8 bases and J gave up 3 bases, with 10 bases separating them. In germline, CDR1 is SQVTM, CDR2 ANQGSEA. The CDR3 is CSCSAHTGELFF. CDR3 bases: TGCAGCTGTAGCGCACACACCGGGGAGCTGTTTTTT.

J is TRBJ2-3 and V is TRBV5-6; unclear D gene. CDR1 and CDR2 (germline): SGHDT, YYEEEE. Trimming cost V 4 bases and J 1 base, with 13 bases left between them. The CDR3 has 15 amino acids. The CDR3 DNA sequence: TGTGCCAGCAGCGGGATTAGCCGCGGCACAGATACGCAGTATTTT. Protein product: CASSGISRGTDTQYF.

This clonotype was seen a few times. V gene TRBV4-2 combines with J gene TRBJ2-1, with TRBD2 matching 7 bases. Trimming at V came to 1 base and at J to 9 bases, leaving 12 bases not matched to a gene. CDR1 is LGHNA, CDR2 YNFKEQ, per germline. The CDR3 runs 16 residues. CDR3 in amino acids: CASSQVNSGYRGEQFF. CDR3 bases: TGTGCCAGCAGCCAAGTAAATAGCGGGTATAGGGGTGAGCAGTTCTTC.

This clonotype was seen only a few times. The rearrangement joins TRBV12-3 or TRBV12-4 to TRBJ2-5, with 12 bases matching TRBD1. The CDR3 spans 15 residues. After removal of 6 bases from V and 3 bases from J, the junction contained 5 bases not matched to a gene. The CDR3 nucleotides are TGTGCCAGCAGACGCGGGACAGGGGGCGAAGAGACCCAGTACTTC. This sequence encodes CASRRGTGGEETQYF.

This clonotype was observed a handful of times. The chain couples TRBV29-1 to TRBJ1-1; D may be TRBD1 (6 bases). The CDR3 is 14 residues long. V lost 4 bases, J lost 1 base, and 13 bases lay in between. Germline CDR1 and CDR2: SQVTM and ANQGSEA. The DNA for the CDR3 is TGCAGCGTTGTAGTACAGGGACGGAACACTGAAGCTTTCTTT. The encoded protein is CSVVVQGRNTEAFF. The full variable domain, rest sourced from reference TRBV29-1 and TRBJ1-1, is SAVISQKPSRDICQRGTSLTIQCQVDSQVTMMFWYRQQPGQSLTLIATANQGSEATYESGFVIDKFPISRPNLTFSTLTVSNMSPEDSSIYLCSVVVQGRNTEAFFGQGTRLTVV.

The chain recombines TRBV9 with TRBJ2-1; the match to TRBD1 covers 8 bases. Germline V lookup: CDR1 SGDLS, CDR2 YYNGEE. Trimming cost V 0 bases and J 3 bases; bases outside gene matches: 2. This CDR3 has 15 amino acids. The CDR3 coding sequence is TGTGCCAGCAGCGTAGAACAGGGGGGCTACAATGAGCAGTTCTTC. This translates into CASSVEQGGYNEQFF.

This clonotype has only a few counts. The chain combines TRBV7-9 with TRBJ2-6; weak D call: TRBD1 (6 bases). With 1 base removed from V and 2 bases from J, the gap between germline ends came to 18 bases. The CDR3 is 19 residues long. Germline CDR1 is SEHNR and CDR2 is FQNEAQ (reference sequence). The CDR3 loop reads CASSLEFAQGLTGANVLTF. The CDR3 coding sequence is TGTGCCAGCAGCTTAGAATTCGCACAGGGTTTGACTGGGGCCAACGTCCTGACTTTC.